Shown below are 4 T cell receptor beta chains from a single sample sequenced in a study of shared clonotypes between healthy human individuals. The method was immunoSEQ multiplex PCR; TCRdb's version includes in-frame clones alone and lacks a portion of them. The table records about 2.4 million clones, 90% to 95% of them present only once. Sequenced: naive CD4+ T cells from PBMCs. Subset: CD45RA+ positively selected. The source is a young man in good health. Some clones in this sample may be carry-over from other donors' samples.

The chain carries TRBV7-3 and TRBJ2-3; TRBD2 matches at 7 bases. The CDR3 has 13 residues. Germline V gene sequence: CDR1 SGHTA, CDR2 FQGTGA. J gave up 8 bases and V 1 base, and 3 bases lay outside the gene matches. Here the CDR3 DNA reads TGTGCCAGCAGCTTAAACCAGCGGGGTACGCAGTATTTT. Its protein is CASSLNQRGTQYF.

This chain connects TRBV6-1 to TRBJ2-7; 8 bases line up with TRBD1. The CDR3 has 17 amino acids. The V segment lost 1 base and the J segment 7 bases; nucleotides outside the gene matches: 15. The germline V gene encodes CDR1 MNHNS and CDR2 SASEGT. CDR3 region: CASSEVPPAGGAGEQYF. The CDR3 DNA reads TGTGCCAGCAGTGAAGTCCCCCCCGCAGGGGGCGCGGGTGAGCAGTACTTC.

The V and J genes are TRBV7-2 and TRBJ2-5; 7 nucleotides match TRBD2. The CDR3 covers 14 residues. J lost 5 bases, V lost 5 bases, and 8 bases had no gene match. Germline V gene lookup returns CDR1 SGHTA and CDR2 FQGNSA. The CDR3 sequence: CASSIGRAVETQYF. The CDR3 DNA sequence: TGTGCCAGCAGCATTGGGAGGGCAGTGGAGACCCAGTACTTC.

The gene calls are TRBV2 and TRBJ2-5; no firm D call. V shed 3 bases and J shed 5 bases, with 10 bases lying between them. This CDR3 has 13 residues. CDR1 and CDR2 (germline): SNHLY, FYNNEI. Here the CDR3 DNA reads TGTGCCAGCAGTGATGCGGCTCTGGAGACCCAGTACTTC. Its translation: CASSDAALETQYF. Full variable domain (missing parts from reference TRBV2 and TRBJ2-5): EPEVTQTPSHQVTQMGQEVILRCVPISNHLYFYWYRQILGQKVEFLVSFYNNEISEKSEIFDDQFSVERPDGSNFTLKIRSTKLEDSAMYFCASSDAALETQYFGPGTRLLVL.